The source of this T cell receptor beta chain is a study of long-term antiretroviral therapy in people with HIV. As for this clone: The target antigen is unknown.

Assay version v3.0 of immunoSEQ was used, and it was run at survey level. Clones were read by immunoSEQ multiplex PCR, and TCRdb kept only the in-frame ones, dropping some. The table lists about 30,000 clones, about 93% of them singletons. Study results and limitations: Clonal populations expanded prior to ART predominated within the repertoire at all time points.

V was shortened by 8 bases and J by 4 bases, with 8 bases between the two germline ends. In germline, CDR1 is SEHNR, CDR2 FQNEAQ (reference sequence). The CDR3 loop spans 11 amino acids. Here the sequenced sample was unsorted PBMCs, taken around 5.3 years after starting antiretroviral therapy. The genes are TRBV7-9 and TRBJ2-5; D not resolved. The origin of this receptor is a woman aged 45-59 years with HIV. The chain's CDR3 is CASPGRETQYF. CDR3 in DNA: TGTGCCAGCCCGGGCCGAGAGACCCAGTACTTC.